A selection of T cell receptor beta chains follows, all from one sample in a study of chemoradiotherapy in HPV16-positive cancers. Profiled with immunoSEQ multiplex PCR; TCRdb holds only in-frame clones, not every one. The sample lists approximately 12,000 clones; 65% to 80% were seen once. This material was collected from a patient who underwent chemoradiotherapy. These receptors were obtained from a human donor with HPV-associated anogenital cancer. Each CDR3 is given with its conserved first and last residue. A D gene is named only where the DNA matches it firmly. Part of the rows lack a size; the others show once, few, many or a class for expanded clones.

J: TRBJ2-7; V: TRBV4-1; size: NA; D: TRBD2; CDR3: CASSQDEGGSGSYEQYF; DNA: TGCGCCAGCAGCCAAGATGAGGGTGGAAGCGGGAGCTACGAGCAGTACTTC
J: TRBJ2-1; V: TRBV7-6; size: few; D: TRBD2; CDR3: CASSLVVFSGYRLAGRQFF; DNA: TGTGCCAGCAGCTTAGTCGTGTTTTCGGGGTACAGGTTAGCGGGAAGGCAGTTCTTC
J: TRBJ2-2; V: TRBV6-1; size: few; D: TRBD1; CDR3: CASIKGADTGELFF; DNA: TGTGCCAGCATAAAGGGGGCGGACACCGGGGAGCTGTTTTTT
J: TRBJ2-2; V: TRBV2; size: NA; D: TRBD2; CDR3: CASSESGRSTGELFF; DNA: TGTGCCAGCAGCGAGAGCGGGAGGAGCACCGGGGAGCTGTTTTTT
J: TRBJ2-1; V: TRBV5-1; size: NA; D: TRBD1; CDR3: CASSLDGTGYNEQFF; DNA: TGCGCCAGCAGCTTGGATGGGACAGGTTACAATGAGCAGTTCTTC
J: TRBJ2-5; V: TRBV7-8; size: NA; D: NA; CDR3: CASSLGRIAETQYF; DNA: TGTGCCAGCAGCTTAGGGAGGATTGCGGAGACCCAGTACTTC
J: TRBJ2-7; V: TRBV30; size: once; D: NA; CDR3: CAATPIRGYEQYF; DNA: TGTGCCGCAACCCCGATACGAGGGTACGAGCAGTACTTC
J: TRBJ2-5; V: TRBV5-1; size: NA; D: NA; CDR3: CASSLGGGEGETQYF; DNA: TGCGCCAGCAGCTTGGGCGGGGGCGAGGGTGAGACCCAGTACTTC
J: TRBJ1-3; V: TRBV18; size: NA; D: NA; CDR3: CASSPPERSGNTIYF; DNA: TGTGCCAGCTCACCACCGGAAAGGTCTGGAAACACCATATATTTT
J: TRBJ1-1; V: TRBV6-5; size: NA; D: TRBD1; CDR3: CASRPTLDRGEAFF; DNA: TGTGCCAGCAGACCGACTCTGGACAGGGGAGAAGCTTTCTTT
J: TRBJ2-3; V: TRBV6-5; size: NA; D: NA; CDR3: CASSYRRKDTQYF; DNA: TGTGCCAGCAGTTACCGCAGGAAAGATACGCAGTATTTT
J: TRBJ2-7; V: TRBV14; size: NA; D: TRBD2; CDR3: CASSQDLAGIYEQYF; DNA: TGTGCCAGCAGCCAAGATTTAGCGGGAATTTACGAGCAGTACTTC
J: TRBJ2-3; V: TRBV7-9; size: once; D: TRBD2; CDR3: CASSLVAGGTDTQYF; DNA: TGTGCCAGCAGCTTAGTAGCGGGAGGCACAGATACGCAGTATTTT
J: TRBJ2-7; V: TRBV7-2; size: NA; D: NA; CDR3: CASSLESGGEVSYEQYF; DNA: TGTGCCAGCAGCTTAGAATCCGGTGGGGAGGTCTCCTACGAGCAGTACTTC
J: TRBJ2-1; V: TRBV5-1; size: few; D: TRBD2; CDR3: CASSLGGSGSHNEQFF; DNA: TGCGCCAGCAGCTTGGGAGGTAGCGGGAGCCACAATGAGCAGTTCTTC
J: TRBJ2-7; V: TRBV4-2; size: NA; D: NA; CDR3: CASSQAGPLEQYF; DNA: TGTGCCAGCAGCCAAGCAGGCCCCCTCGAGCAGTACTTC
J: TRBJ1-5; V: TRBV28; size: NA; D: TRBD1; CDR3: CASSHGTGGTADQPQHF; DNA: TGTGCCAGCAGCCACGGGACAGGGGGCACCGCCGATCAGCCCCAGCATTTT